Listed here is a single T cell receptor beta chain. Its antigen is currently unknown. This entry is derived from a study of cytomegalovirus exposure and HLA in healthy donors. Study-level background: Previous work identified roughly 110 million unique TCR beta sequences from 200 million or so T cells.

Study-wide findings and caveats: Association of 16,951 TCR beta sequences with HLA alleles was found at 0.05 false discovery rate in a later analysis. Associated with cytomegalovirus, according to the listing, were 150 to 200 TCR beta chains. Researchers reportedly found TCR beta sequences accurately predicted most subjects' HLA-A and HLA-B alleles.

The V end lost 5 bases, the J end lost 5 bases, and 27 bases lay between the germline ends. The germline gives CDR1 WNHNN, CDR2 SYGVQD (reference sequence). This CDR3 has 19 amino acids. It was with 60 Vbeta and 13 Jbeta primers that the PCR ran. Produced via immunoSEQ multiplex PCR; TCRdb's table is partial and in-frame only. Of under 200,000 clones listed, more than 65% are singletons. The chain employs TRBV10-1 and TRBJ2-2; a possible D gene is TRBD1 (7 bases). Source material: PBMCs. The TCR was taken from a woman between 50 and 59 years old in good health and CMV-seronegative. CDR3 sequence: CASSQAPLDREVRTGELFF. CDR3 sequence (DNA): TGCGCCAGCAGTCAAGCCCCTCTAGACAGGGAGGTACGGACCGGGGAGCTGTTTTTT.